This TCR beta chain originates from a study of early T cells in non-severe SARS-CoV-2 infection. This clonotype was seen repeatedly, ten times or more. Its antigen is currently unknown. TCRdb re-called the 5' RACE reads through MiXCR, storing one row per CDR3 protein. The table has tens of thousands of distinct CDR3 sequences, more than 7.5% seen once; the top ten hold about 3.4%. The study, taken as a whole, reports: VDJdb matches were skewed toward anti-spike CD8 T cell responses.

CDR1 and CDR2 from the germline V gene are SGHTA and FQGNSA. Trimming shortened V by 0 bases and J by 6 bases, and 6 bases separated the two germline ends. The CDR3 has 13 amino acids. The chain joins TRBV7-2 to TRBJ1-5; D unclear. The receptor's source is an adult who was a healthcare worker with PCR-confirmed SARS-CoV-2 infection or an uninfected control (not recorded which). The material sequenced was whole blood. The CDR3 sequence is CASSLAPGQPQHF. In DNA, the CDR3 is TGTGCCAGCAGCTTAGCGCCTGGTCAGCCCCAGCATTTT.